This T cell receptor beta chain was retrieved from a study of regulatory T cells in long-lasting Graves disease. The V end was cut by 3 bases, the J end by 4 bases, with 20 bases between. The length of the CDR3 is 16 residues. CDR1 DFQATT and CDR2 SNEGSKA come from the germline V gene (reference sequence). Points from the study as a whole: Since the sample size was small, accuracy may have been reduced.

Only a few counts were recorded for this clonotype. Its antigen remains unknown. Relying on iRepertoire HTBI primers and Arm-PCR of CDR3 regions, the team built TCR beta libraries. Authors' data handling: Identification across samples found about 61 TRBV and 12 to 15 TRBJ segments. Using its own MiXCR run on the multiplex PCR reads, TCRdb lists one record per CDR3 protein. Here the V and J calls rest on TCRdb's processing, not on the authors' analysis. The data hold hundreds of thousands of distinct CDR3 sequences, with roughly a fifth observed a single time. Time point here: persistent/refractory GD, antithyroid drugs over 5 years with positive TRAb. PBMC-extracted RNA yielded the TCR library.

The sequence derives from a female donor with Graves disease. The J gene is TRBJ2-3, the V gene TRBV20-1, with D uncertain. This sample comprised peripheral blood mononuclear cells (PBMCs), obtained when the disease was refractory, from a patient treated with antithyroid drugs. This CDR3 is CSASYGVAVLADTQYF. CDR3 nucleotides: TGCAGTGCTAGTTATGGGGTCGCGGTATTGGCAGATACGCAGTATTTT.